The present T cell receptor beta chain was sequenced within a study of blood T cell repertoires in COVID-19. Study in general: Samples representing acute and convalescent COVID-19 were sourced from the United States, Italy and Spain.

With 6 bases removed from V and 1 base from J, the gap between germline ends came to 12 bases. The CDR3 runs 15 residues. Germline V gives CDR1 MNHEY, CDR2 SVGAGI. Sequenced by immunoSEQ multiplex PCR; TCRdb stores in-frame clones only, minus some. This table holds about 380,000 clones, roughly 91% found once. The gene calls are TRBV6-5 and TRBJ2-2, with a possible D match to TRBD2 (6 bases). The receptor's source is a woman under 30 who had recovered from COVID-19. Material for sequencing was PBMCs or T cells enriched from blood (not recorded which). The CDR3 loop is CASSRLEMNTGELFF. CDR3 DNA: TGTGCCAGCAGCCGACTAGAGATGAACACCGGGGAGCTGTTTTTT.